Described below is a single T cell receptor beta chain sequence and its context. Method: immunoSEQ multiplex PCR; TCRdb's copy keeps in-frame clones and lacks some. Here the sample spans tens of thousands of clones, around 82% being singletons. Regarding time point: new active TB diagnosis, blood taken before or within 7 days of starting treatment. The data originate from a study of T cells in tuberculosis. The input for sequencing was PBMCs, taken at tuberculosis diagnosis. This clonotype was sampled from an adult with tuberculosis.

In DNA, the CDR3 is TGTGCCAGCTTATTTACAGGGATTTTTTATGGCTACACCTTC. This codes for CASLFTGIFYGYTF. This chain connects TRBV5-8 to TRBJ1-2; TRBD1 is a possible D gene (6 bases). The CDR3 has 14 amino acids. The germline V gene encodes CDR1 SGHTS and CDR2 YDEGEE. V was shortened by 7 bases and J by 5 bases, with 18 bases between the two germline ends. Using reference TRBV5-8 and TRBJ1-2 for the parts outside the CDR3, the full variable domain is EAGVTQSPTHLIKTRGQQATLRCSPISGHTSVYWYQQALGLGLQFLLWYDEGEERNRGNFPPRFSGRQFPNYSSELNVNALELEDSALYLCASLFTGIFYGYTFGSGTRLTVV.